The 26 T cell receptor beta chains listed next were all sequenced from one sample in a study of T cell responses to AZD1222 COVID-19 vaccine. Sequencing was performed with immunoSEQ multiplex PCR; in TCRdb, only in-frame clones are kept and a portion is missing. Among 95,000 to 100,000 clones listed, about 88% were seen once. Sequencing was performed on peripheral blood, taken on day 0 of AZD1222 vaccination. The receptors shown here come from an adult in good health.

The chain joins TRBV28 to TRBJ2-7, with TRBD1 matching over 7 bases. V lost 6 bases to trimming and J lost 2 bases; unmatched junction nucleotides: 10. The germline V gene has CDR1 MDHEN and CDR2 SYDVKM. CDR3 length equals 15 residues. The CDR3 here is CASSPGQAYAYEQYF. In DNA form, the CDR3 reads TGTGCCAGCAGCCCTGGACAGGCCTACGCCTACGAGCAGTACTTC. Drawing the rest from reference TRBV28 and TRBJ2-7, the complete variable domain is DVKVTQSSRYLVKRTGEKVFLECVQDMDHENMFWYRQDPGLGLRLIYFSYDVKMKEKGDIPEGYSVSREKKERFSLILESASTNQTSMYLCASSPGQAYAYEQYFGPGTRLTVT.

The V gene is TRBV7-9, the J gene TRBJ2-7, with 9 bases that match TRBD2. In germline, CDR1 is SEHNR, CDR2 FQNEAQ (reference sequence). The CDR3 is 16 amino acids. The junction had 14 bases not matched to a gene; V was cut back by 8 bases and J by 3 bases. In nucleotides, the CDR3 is TGTGCCAGCTTCACACTCAGGGGCGGGGGGGACTACGAGCAGTACTTC. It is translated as CASFTLRGGGDYEQYF.

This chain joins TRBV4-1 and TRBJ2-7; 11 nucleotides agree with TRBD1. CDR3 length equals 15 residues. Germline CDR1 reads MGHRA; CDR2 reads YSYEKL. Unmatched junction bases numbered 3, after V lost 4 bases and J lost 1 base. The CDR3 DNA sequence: TGCGCCAGCAGCCGTGGGACAGGGGGATCCTACGAGCAGTACTTC. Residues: CASSRGTGGSYEQYF.

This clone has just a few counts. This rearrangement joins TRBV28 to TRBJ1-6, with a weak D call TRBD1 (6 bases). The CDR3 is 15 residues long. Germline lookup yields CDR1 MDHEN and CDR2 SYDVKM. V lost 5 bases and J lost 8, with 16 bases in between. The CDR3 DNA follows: TGTGCCAGCAGTACTCGTGGGCAGGGGTATTCACCCCTCCACTTT. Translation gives CASSTRGQGYSPLHF.

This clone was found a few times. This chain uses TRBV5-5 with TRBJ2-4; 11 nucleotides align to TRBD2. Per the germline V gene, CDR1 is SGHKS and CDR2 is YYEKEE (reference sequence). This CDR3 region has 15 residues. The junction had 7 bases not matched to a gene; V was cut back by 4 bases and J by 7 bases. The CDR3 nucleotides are TGTGCCAGCAGCCGGACTAGCGGGCCTGACAACATTCAGTACTTC. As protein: CASSRTSGPDNIQYF.

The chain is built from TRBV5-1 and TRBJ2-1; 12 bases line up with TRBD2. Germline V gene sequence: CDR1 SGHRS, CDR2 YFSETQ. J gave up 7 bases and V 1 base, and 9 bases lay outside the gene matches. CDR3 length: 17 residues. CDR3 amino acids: CASSLSPSGRAGNEQFF. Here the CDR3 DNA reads TGCGCCAGCAGCTTGTCTCCTAGCGGGAGGGCCGGAAATGAGCAGTTCTTC.

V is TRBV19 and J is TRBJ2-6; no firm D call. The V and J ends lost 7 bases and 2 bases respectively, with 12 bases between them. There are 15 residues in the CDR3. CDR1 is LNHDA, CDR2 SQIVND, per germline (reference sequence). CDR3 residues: CASTPGPPGANVLTF. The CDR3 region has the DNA TGTGCCAGTACCCCGGGTCCGCCTGGGGCCAACGTCCTGACTTTC. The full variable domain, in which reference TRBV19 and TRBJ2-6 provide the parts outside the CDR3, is DGGITQSPKYLFRKEGQNVTLSCEQNLNHDAMYWYRQDPGQGLRLIYYSQIVNDFQKGDIAEGYSVSREKKESFPLTVTSAQKNPTAFYLCASTPGPPGANVLTFGAGSRLTVL.

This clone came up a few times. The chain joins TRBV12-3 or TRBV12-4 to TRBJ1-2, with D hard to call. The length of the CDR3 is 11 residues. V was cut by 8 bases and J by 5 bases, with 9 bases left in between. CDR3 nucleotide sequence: TGTGCCAGCGGCGGGAAATATGGCTACACCTTC. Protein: CASGGKYGYTF.

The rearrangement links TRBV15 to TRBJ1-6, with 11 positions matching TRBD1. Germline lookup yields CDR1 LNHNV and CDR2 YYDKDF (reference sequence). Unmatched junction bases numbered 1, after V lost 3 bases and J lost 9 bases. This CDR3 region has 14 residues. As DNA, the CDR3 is TGTGCCACCAGCAGGGGACAGGGGGGTTCACCCCTCCACTTT. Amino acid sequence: CATSRGQGGSPLHF.

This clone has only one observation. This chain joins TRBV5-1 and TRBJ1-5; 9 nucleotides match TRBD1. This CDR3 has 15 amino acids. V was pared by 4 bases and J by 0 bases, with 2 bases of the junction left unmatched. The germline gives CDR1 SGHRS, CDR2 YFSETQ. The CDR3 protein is CASSVGQGSNQPQHF. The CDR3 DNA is TGCGCCAGCAGCGTGGGACAGGGTAGCAATCAGCCCCAGCATTTT.

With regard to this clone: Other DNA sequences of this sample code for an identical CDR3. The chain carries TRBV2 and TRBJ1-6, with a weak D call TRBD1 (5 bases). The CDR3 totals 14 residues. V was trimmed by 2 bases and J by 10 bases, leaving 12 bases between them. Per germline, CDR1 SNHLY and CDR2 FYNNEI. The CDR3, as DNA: TGTGCCAGCAGTGAACGGGGCTCCGGATCACCCCTCCACTTT. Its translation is CASSERGSGSPLHF.

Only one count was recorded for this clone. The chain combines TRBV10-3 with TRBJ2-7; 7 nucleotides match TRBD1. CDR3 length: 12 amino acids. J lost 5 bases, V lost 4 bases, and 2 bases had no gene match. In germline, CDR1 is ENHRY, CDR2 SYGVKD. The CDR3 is CAISVGGHEQYF. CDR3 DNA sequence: TGTGCCATCAGTGTAGGGGGCCACGAGCAGTACTTC.

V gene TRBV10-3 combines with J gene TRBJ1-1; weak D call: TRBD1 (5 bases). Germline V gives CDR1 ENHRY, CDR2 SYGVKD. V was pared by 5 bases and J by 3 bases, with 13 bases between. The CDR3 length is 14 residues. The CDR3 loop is CAISFQGKDTEAFF. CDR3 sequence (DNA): TGTGCCATCAGTTTTCAGGGAAAGGACACTGAAGCTTTCTTT.

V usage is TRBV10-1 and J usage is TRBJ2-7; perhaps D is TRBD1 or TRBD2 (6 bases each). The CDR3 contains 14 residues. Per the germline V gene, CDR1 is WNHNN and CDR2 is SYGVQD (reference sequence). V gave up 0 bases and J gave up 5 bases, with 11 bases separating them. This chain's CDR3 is CASSESRRDNEQYF. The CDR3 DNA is TGCGCCAGCAGTGAGTCGAGGCGGGACAACGAGCAGTACTTC.

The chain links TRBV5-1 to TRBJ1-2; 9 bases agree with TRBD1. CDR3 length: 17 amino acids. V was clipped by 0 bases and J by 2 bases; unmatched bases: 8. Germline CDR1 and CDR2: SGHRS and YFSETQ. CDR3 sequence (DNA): TGCGCCAGCAGCTTGGCGCCCCCGGGACAGGGAAACTATGGCTACACCTTC. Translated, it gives CASSLAPPGQGNYGYTF.

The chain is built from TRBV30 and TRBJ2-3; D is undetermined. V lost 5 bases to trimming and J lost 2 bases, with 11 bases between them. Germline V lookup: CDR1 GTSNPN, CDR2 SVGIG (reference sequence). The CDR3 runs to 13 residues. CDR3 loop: CAWVPAATDTQYF. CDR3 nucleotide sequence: TGTGCCTGGGTCCCGGCAGCCACAGATACGCAGTATTTT.

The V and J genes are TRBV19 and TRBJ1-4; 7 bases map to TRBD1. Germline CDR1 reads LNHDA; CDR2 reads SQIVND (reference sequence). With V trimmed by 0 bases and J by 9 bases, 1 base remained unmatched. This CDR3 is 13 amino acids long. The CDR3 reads CASSIEQGQKLFF. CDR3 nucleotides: TGTGCCAGTAGTATAGAACAGGGGCAAAAACTGTTTTTT.

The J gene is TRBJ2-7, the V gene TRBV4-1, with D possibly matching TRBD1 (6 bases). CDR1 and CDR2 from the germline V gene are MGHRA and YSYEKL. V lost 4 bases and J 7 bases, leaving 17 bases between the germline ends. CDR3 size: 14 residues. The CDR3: CASSPRQAEWEQYF. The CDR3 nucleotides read TGCGCCAGCAGCCCTCGACAGGCTGAGTGGGAGCAGTACTTC.

This CDR3 reads CASSLKGEGTEAFF. Here the CDR3 DNA reads TGCGCCAGCAGCTTGAAGGGGGAAGGGACTGAAGCTTTCTTT. The chain has TRBV5-1 and TRBJ1-1; D perhaps matches TRBD1 (6 bases). This CDR3 has 14 residues. V lost 1 base and J lost 5, with 12 bases in between. Germline lookup yields CDR1 SGHRS and CDR2 YFSETQ.

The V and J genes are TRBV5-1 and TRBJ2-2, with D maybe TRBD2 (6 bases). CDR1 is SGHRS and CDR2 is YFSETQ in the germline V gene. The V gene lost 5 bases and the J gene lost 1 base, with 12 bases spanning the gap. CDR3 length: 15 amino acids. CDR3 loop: CASRISRGNTGELFF. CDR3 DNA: TGCGCCAGCAGAATCTCGCGGGGGAACACCGGGGAGCTGTTTTTT.

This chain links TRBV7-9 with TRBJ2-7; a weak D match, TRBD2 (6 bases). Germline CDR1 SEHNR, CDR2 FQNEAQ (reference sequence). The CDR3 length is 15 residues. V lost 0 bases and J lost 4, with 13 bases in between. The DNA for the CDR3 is TGTGCCAGCAGCTTAGCCCTGACTAGAGAATACGAGCAGTACTTC. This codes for CASSLALTREYEQYF.

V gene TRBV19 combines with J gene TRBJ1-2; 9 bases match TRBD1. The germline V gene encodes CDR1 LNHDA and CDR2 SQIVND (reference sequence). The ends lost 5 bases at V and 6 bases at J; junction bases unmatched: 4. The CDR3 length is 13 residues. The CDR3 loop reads CASSVQGADGYTF. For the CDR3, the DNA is TGTGCCAGTAGTGTACAGGGGGCGGATGGCTACACCTTC.

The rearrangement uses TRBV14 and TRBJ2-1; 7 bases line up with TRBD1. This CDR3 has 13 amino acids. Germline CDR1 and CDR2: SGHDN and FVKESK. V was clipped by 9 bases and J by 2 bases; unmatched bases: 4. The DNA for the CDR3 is TGTGCCAGTCAGGGACAGCCCTACAATGAGCAGTTCTTC. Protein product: CASQGQPYNEQFF.

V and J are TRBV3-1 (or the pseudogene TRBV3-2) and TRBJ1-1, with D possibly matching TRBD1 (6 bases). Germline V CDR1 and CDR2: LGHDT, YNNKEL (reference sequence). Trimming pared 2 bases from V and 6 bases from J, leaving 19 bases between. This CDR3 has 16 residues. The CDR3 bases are TGTGCCAGCAGCCAACGGTGGCAGGGGCAGATTCCTGAAGCTTTCTTT. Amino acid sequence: CASSQRWQGQIPEAFF.

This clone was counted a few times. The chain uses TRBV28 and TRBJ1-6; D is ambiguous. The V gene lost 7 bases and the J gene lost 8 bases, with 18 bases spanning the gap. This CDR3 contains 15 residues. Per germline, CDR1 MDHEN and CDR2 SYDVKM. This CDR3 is CASKIQHGSYSPLHF. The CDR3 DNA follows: TGTGCCAGCAAGATACAGCACGGAAGCTATTCACCCCTCCACTTT.

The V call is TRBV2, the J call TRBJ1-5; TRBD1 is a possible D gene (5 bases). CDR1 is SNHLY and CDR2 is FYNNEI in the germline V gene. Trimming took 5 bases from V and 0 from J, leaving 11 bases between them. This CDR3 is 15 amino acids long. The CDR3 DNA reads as TGTGCCAGCAGTTATACAGGCCGTAGCAATCAGCCCCAGCATTTT. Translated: CASSYTGRSNQPQHF.